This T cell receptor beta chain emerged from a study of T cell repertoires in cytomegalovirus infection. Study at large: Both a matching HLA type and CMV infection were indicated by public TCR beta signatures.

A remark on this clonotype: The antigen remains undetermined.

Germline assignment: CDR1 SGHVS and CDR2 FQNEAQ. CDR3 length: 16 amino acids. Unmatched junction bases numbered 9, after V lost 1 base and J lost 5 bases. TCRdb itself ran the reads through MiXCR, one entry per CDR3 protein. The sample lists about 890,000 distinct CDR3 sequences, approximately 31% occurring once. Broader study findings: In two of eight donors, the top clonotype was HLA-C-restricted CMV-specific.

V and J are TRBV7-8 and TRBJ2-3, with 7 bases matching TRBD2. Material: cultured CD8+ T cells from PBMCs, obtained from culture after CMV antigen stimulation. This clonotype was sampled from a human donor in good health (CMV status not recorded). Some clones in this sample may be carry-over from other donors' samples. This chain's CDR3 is CASSLVRLASGDTQYF. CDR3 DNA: TGTGCCAGCAGCTTAGTCCGGTTGGCTAGCGGAGATACGCAGTATTTT.